A selection of T cell receptor beta chains follows, all from one sample in a study of blood T cell repertoires in COVID-19. Method: immunoSEQ multiplex PCR; TCRdb's copy keeps in-frame clones and lacks some. The sample yields around 67,000 clones, approximately 78% seen once. The sequencing input was peripheral blood. These receptors came from a human donor in a cohort sampled during active COVID-19. CDR3s include the opening cysteine and the closing phenylalanine or tryptophan. D genes are given only for firm matches. Only part of the rows carry a size: once, few, many, or a class if the clone is expanded.

-	TRBV3-1/TRBV3-2	TRBD1	TRBJ1-1	TGTGCCAGCCAGGGACAGGGCCTTAACACTGAAGCTTTCTTT	CASQGQGLNTEAFF
-	TRBV27	TRBD2	TRBJ2-7	TGTGCAAGCAAGGGGACTAGCCACTCCTACGAGCAGTACTTC	CASKGTSHSYEQYF
few	TRBV14	-	TRBJ2-1	TGTGCCAGCAGTCAATCGACAGACAGCCGTGAGCAGTTCTTC	CASSQSTDSREQFF
-	TRBV6-6	-	TRBJ2-7	TGTGCCAGCAGCCAACCAGGGAACGAGCAGTACTTC	CASSQPGNEQYF
-	TRBV11-2	-	TRBJ2-3	TGTGCCAGCAGCTTAGTGGGCTCGGTCTTCACAGATACGCAGTATTTT	CASSLVGSVFTDTQYF
-	TRBV20-1	-	TRBJ2-5	TGCAGTGAACGGAGAGGCGAGACCCAGTACTTC	CSERRGETQYF
-	TRBV10-3	-	TRBJ2-7	TGTGCCATCAGTGAGTCAAGTAGTTTCTACGAGCAGTACTTC	CAISESSSFYEQYF
-	TRBV27	-	TRBJ1-4	TGTGCCAGCAGCCCCAGGGGAATATGGGAAAAACTGTTTTTT	CASSPRGIWEKLFF
-	TRBV12-3/TRBV12-4	TRBD1	TRBJ1-6	TGTGCCAGCAGCGGACAGGCGTATTCACCCCTCCACTTT	CASSGQAYSPLHF
-	TRBV28	TRBD1	TRBJ1-2	TGTGCCAGCACCCCCCGGGACAGGGTTAACTATGGCTACACCTTC	CASTPRDRVNYGYTF
-	TRBV28	-	TRBJ1-2	TGTGCCAGCAGCCCTCACAGCTATGGCTACACCTTC	CASSPHSYGYTF
-	TRBV29-1	-	TRBJ2-3	TGCAGCGTTCTTCACTCAAACACAGATACGCAGTATTTT	CSVLHSNTDTQYF
-	TRBV30	-	TRBJ1-1	TGTGCCTGGAGTGTAGGCAGGGTCACTGAAGCTTTCTTT	CAWSVGRVTEAFF
-	TRBV28	-	TRBJ1-2	TGTGCCAGCCTCAAGGGGGGGCTCTATGGCTACACCTTC	CASLKGGLYGYTF
-	TRBV2	TRBD2	TRBJ2-3	TGTGCCAGCACCCCGACTAGCGGGTGGGATACGCAGTATTTT	CASTPTSGWDTQYF
-	TRBV5-1	-	TRBJ1-2	TGCGCCAGCAGCTTGGAACTGGGCGGGGGCTACACCTTC	CASSLELGGGYTF
-	TRBV13	-	TRBJ1-3	TGTGCCAGCAGCTTAGGGGTCGGTCCTGGAAACACCATATATTTT	CASSLGVGPGNTIYF